This T cell receptor beta chain was sequenced for a study of blood T cells in healthy people across ages. In germline, CDR1 is SGHAT, CDR2 FQDESV (reference sequence). Trimming left V 5 bases short and J 3 bases short, with 17 bases between. The CDR3 loop spans 16 amino acids. Combining a sample-barcoded 5' primer with a J-beta primer mix, a second PCR ran for about 6 to 12 cycles. A minimum of 2.5 million CDR3-containing paired-end reads was obtained for each sample. MiXCR, applied by TCRdb to the 5' RACE reads, yields one record per CDR3 protein. The sample consists of 780,000 or so distinct CDR3 sequences, approximately 53% of them appearing once. Every sample had a minimum of 6.5 million PBMCs isolated.

This TCR came from an elderly man in good health. The chain uses TRBV11-1 and TRBJ2-1; D assignment may be TRBD1 or TRBD2 (5 bases each). The sample was blood. Here the CDR3 reads CASSQGWGPSYNEQFF. The CDR3 DNA is TGTGCCAGCAGCCAAGGCTGGGGACCAAGCTACAATGAGCAGTTCTTC.